The following is a T cell receptor beta chain sequence with its context. The antigen is undetermined. The data originate from a study of T cells after yellow fever vaccination. Study-level results: The study re-detected most primary-vaccination clones after the booster (96% CD4, around 89% CD8).

Conversion of TCR transcripts into cDNA relied on 5'RACE template switching, which added a universal primer site and UMIs. TCRdb re-analysed the 5' RACE reads in MiXCR, keeping a single row per CDR3 protein. The sample carries under 200,000 distinct CDR3 sequences, approximately 11% recorded once. Germline V CDR1 and CDR2: MGHRA, YSYEKL. The CDR3 consists of 14 residues. V was trimmed by 5 bases and J by 3 bases, leaving 12 bases between them. The TCR comes from a man between 18 and 35 years old who received the YFV17D yellow fever vaccine. The gene calls are TRBV4-1 and TRBJ2-3; D perhaps matches TRBD2 (6 bases). The specimen was CD8+ T cells sorted from PBMCs, collected 15 days after the yellow fever booster vaccination. The CDR3 is CASSLRDLTDTQYF. In nucleotides, the CDR3 is TGCGCCAGCAGCTTGCGGGACCTAACAGATACGCAGTATTTT.